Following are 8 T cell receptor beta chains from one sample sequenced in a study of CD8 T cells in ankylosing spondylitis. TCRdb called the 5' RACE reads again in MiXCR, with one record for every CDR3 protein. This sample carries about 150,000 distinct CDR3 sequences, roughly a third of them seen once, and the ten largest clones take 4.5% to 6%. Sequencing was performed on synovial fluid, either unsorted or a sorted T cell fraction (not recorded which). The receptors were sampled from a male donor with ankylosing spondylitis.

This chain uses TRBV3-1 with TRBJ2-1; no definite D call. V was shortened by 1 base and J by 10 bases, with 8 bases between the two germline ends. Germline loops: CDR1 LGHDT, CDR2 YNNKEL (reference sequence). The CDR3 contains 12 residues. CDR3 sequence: CASSQVKGEQFF. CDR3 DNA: TGTGCCAGCAGCCAAGTGAAGGGCGAGCAGTTCTTC.

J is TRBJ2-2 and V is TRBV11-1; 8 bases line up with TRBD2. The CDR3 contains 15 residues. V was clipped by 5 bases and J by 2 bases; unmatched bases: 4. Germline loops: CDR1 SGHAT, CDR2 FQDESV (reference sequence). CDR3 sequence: CASSLIAGNTGELFF. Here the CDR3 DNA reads TGTGCCAGCAGCCTAATAGCGGGAAACACCGGGGAGCTGTTTTTT.

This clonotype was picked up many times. The CDR3: CSARDEARGETQYF. The CDR3 coding sequence is TGCAGTGCTAGAGATGAGGCCAGGGGAGAGACCCAGTACTTC. The J gene is TRBJ2-5, the V gene TRBV20-1; D possibly corresponds to TRBD1 (6 bases). CDR3 size: 14 residues. V gave up 0 bases and J gave up 4 bases, with 12 bases separating them. From germline, CDR1 is DFQATT and CDR2 SNEGSKA (reference sequence).

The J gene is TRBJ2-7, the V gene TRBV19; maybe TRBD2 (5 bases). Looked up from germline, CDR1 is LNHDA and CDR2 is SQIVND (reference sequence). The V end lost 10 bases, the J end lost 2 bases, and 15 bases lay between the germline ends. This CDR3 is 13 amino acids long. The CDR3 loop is CATGKAGAYEQYF. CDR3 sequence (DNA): TGTGCCACCGGGAAGGCAGGAGCCTACGAGCAGTACTTC.

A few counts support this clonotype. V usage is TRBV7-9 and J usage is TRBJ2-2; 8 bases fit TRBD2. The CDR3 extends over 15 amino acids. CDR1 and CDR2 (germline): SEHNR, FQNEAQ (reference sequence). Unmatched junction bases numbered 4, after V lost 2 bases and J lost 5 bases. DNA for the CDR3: TGTGCCAGCAGCTTATATCCGGGGGGGACCGGGGAGCTGTTTTTT. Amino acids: CASSLYPGGTGELFF.

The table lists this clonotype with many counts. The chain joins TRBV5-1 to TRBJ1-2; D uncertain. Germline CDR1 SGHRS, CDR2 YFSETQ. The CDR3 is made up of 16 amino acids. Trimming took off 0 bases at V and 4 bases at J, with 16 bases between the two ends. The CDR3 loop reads CASSLGALQGPYGYTF. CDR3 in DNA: TGCGCCAGCAGCTTGGGCGCCCTACAAGGCCCCTATGGCTACACCTTC.

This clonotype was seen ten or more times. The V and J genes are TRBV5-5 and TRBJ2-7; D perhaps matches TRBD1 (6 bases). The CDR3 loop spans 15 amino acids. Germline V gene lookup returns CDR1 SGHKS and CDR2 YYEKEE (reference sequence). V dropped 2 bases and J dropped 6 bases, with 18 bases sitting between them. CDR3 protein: CASSLQHGQRLEQYF. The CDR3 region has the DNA TGTGCCAGCAGCTTACAACATGGACAGCGACTCGAGCAGTACTTC.

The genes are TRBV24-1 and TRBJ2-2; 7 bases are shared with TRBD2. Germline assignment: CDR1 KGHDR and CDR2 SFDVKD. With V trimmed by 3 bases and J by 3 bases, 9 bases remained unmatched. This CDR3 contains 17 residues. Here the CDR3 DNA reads TGTGCCACCAGTGATGCCCTTGGGCTAGCGGACACCGGGGAGCTGTTTTTT. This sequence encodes CATSDALGLADTGELFF.